This entry features one T cell receptor beta chain sequence. Generated by immunoSEQ multiplex PCR, the TCRdb table keeps only in-frame clones and is missing some. The table lists tens of thousands of clones, roughly nine tenths of them singletons. This entry belongs to a study of blood T cell repertoires in COVID-19. Across the study: T cells, B-cell-depleted T cells, or PBMCs supplied cDNA or gDNA.

The TCR was taken from a man between 70 and 80 years old with active COVID-19. The sample was peripheral blood.

CDR3 protein: CASSLGASFYEQYF. CDR3 in DNA: TGTGCCAGCAGCTTGGGCGCCTCGTTCTACGAGCAGTACTTC. The chain joins TRBV5-6 to TRBJ2-7; D call uncertain. The V end lost 0 bases, the J end lost 3 bases, and 10 bases lay between the germline ends. Germline CDR1 and CDR2: SGHDT and YYEEEE. This CDR3 comprises 14 residues.